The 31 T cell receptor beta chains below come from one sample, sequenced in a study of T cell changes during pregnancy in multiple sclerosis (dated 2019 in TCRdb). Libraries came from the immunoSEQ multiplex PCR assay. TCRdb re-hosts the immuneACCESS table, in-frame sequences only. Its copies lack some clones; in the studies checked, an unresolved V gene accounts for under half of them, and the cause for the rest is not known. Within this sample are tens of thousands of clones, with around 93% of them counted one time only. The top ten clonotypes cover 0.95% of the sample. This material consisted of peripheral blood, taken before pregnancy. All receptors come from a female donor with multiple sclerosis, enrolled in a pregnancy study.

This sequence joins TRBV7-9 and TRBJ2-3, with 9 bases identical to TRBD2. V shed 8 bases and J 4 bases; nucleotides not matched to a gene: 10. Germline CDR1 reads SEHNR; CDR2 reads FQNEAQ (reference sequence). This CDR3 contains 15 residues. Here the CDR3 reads CASARAGGPSDTQYF. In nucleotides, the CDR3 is TGTGCCAGCGCTCGGGCGGGGGGGCCTTCAGATACGCAGTATTTT.

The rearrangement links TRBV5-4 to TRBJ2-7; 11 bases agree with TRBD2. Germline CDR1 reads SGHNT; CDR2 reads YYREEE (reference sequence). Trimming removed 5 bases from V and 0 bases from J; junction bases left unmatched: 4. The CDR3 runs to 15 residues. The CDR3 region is CASRSSGRPSYEQYF. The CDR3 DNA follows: TGTGCCAGCAGGTCTAGCGGGAGGCCCTCCTACGAGCAGTACTTC.

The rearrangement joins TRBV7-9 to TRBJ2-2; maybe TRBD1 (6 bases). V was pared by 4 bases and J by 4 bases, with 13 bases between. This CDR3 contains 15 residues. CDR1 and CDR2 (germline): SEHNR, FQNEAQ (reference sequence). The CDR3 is CASSSLGGVTGELFF. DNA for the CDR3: TGTGCCAGCAGCTCCTTAGGGGGAGTCACCGGGGAGCTGTTTTTT.

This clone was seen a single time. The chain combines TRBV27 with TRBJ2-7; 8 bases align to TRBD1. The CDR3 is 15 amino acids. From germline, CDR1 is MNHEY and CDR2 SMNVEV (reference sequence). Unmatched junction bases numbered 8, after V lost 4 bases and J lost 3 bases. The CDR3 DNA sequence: TGTGCCAGCAGTTCCGGACAGGGCGGTGACTACGAGCAGTACTTC. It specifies CASSSGQGGDYEQYF.

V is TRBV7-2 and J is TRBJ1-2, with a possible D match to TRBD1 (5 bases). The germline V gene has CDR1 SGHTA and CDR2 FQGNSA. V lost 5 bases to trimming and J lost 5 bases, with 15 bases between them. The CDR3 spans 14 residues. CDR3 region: CASSRRQGAYGYTF. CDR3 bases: TGTGCCAGCAGCAGAAGACAAGGGGCTTATGGCTACACCTTC.

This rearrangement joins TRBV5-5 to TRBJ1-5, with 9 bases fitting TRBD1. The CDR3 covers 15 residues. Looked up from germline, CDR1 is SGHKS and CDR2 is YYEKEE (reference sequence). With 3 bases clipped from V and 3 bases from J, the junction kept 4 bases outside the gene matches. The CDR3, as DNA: TGTGCCAGCAGCTGGACAGGGGATTACAATCAGCCCCAGCATTTT. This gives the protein CASSWTGDYNQPQHF. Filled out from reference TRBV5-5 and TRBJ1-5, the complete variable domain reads DAGVTQSPTHLIKTRGQQVTLRCSPISGHKSVSWYQQVLGQGPQFIFQYYEKEERGRGNFPDRFSARQFPNYSSELNVNALLLGDSALYLCASSWTGDYNQPQHFGDGTRLSIL.

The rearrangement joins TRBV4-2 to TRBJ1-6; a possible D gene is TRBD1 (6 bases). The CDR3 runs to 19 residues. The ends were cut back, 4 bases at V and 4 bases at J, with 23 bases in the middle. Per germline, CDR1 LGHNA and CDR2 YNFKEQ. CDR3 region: CASSLLVGGAGSYNSPLHF. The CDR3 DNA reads TGTGCCAGCAGCCTACTGGTGGGGGGGGCAGGAAGTTATAATTCACCCCTCCACTTT.

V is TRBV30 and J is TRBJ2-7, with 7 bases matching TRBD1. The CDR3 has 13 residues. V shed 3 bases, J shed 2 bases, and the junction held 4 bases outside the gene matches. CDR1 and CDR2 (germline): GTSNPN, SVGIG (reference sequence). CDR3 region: CAWRRTGTYEQYF. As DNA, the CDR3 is TGTGCCTGGAGGCGGACAGGCACCTACGAGCAGTACTTC.

The CDR3 nucleotides read TGCAGCGTCAGGCCCATGACTAGCGGGACCCCATTCTCGCCCTACAATGAGCAGTTCTTC. This gives the protein CSVRPMTSGTPFSPYNEQFF. This rearrangement joins TRBV29-1 to TRBJ2-1; 11 bases map to TRBD2. The CDR3 is made up of 20 amino acids. The germline V gene has CDR1 SQVTM and CDR2 ANQGSEA. J gave up 2 bases and V 6 bases, and 21 bases lay outside the gene matches.

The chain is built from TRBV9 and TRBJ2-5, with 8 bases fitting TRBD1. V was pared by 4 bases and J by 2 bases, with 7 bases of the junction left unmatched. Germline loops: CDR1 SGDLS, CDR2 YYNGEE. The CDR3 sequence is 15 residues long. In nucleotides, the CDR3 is TGTGCCAGCAGCCGTACGACAGGGGCGCAAGAGACCCAGTACTTC. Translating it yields CASSRTTGAQETQYF.

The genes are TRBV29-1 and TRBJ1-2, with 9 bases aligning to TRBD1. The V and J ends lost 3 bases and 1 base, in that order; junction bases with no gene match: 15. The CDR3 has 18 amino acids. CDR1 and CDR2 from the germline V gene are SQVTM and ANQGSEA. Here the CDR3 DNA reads TGCAGCGTTGACATGAGGACAGGGGTTCGGGCGGGTAACTATGGCTACACCTTC. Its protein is CSVDMRTGVRAGNYGYTF.

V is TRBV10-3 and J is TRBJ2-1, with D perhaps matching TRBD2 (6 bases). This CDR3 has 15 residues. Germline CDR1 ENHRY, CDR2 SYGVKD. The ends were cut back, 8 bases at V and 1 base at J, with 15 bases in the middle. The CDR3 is CAIGSSGGSYNEQFF. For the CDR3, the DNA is TGTGCCATCGGAAGTAGCGGAGGATCCTACAATGAGCAGTTCTTC.

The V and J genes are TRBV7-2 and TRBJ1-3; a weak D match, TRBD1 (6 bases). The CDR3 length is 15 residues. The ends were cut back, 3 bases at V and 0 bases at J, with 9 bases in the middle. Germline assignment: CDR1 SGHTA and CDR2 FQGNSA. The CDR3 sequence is CASSFGQSSGNTIYF. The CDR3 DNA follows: TGTGCCAGCAGCTTTGGACAGTCCTCTGGAAACACCATATATTTT. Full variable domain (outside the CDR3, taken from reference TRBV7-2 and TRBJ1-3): GAGVSQSPSNKVTEKGKDVELRCDPISGHTALYWYRQSLGQGLEFLIYFQGNSAPDKSGLPSDRFSAERTGGSVSTLTIQRTQQEDSAVYLCASSFGQSSGNTIYFGEGSWLTVV.

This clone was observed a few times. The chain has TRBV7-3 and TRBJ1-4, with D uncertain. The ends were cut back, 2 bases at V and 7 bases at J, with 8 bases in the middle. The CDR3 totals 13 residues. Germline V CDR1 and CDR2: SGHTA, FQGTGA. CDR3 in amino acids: CASSLVRGEKLFF. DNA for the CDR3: TGTGCCAGCAGCTTAGTTCGGGGTGAAAAACTGTTTTTT. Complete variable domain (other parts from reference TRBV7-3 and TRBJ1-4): GAGVSQTPSNKVTEKGKYVELRCDPISGHTALYWYRQSLGQGPEFLIYFQGTGAADDSGLPNDRFFAVRPEGSVSTLKIQRTERGDSAVYLCASSLVRGEKLFFGSGTQLSVL.

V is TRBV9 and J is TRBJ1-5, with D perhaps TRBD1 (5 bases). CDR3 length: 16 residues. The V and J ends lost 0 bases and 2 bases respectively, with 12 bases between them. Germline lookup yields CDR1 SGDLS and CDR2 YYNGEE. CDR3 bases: TGTGCCAGCAGCGTAGGGGAGGGGAGAGGCAATCAGCCCCAGCATTTT. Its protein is CASSVGEGRGNQPQHF.

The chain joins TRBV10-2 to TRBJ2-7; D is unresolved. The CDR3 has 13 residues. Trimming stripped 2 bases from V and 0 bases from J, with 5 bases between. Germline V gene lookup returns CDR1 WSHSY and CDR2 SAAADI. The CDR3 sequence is CASSEGGSYEQYF. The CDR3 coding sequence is TGCGCCAGCAGTGAGGGCGGCTCCTACGAGCAGTACTTC.

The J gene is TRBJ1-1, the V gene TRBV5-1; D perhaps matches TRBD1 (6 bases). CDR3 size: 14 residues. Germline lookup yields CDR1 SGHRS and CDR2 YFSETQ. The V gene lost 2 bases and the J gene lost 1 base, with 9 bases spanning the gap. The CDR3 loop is CASSLTGPNTEAFF. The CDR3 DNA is TGCGCCAGCAGCTTAACAGGGCCGAACACTGAAGCTTTCTTT.

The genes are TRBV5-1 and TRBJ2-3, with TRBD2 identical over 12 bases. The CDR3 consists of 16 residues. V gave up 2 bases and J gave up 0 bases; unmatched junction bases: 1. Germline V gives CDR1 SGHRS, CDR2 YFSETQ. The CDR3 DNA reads TGCGCCAGCAGCTTCGGGACTAGCGGGAGCACAGATACGCAGTATTTT. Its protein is CASSFGTSGSTDTQYF.

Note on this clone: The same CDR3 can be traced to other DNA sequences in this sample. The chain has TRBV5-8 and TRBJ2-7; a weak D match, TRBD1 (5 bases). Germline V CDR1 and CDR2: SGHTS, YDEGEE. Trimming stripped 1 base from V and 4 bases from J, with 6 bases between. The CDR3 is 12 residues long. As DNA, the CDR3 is TGTGCCAGCAGCTTGAGGGGTTACGAGCAGTACTTC. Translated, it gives CASSLRGYEQYF. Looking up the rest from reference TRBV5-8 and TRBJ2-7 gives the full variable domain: EAGVTQSPTHLIKTRGQQATLRCSPISGHTSVYWYQQALGLGLQFLLWYDEGEERNRGNFPPRFSGRQFPNYSSELNVNALELEDSALYLCASSLRGYEQYFGPGTRLTVT.

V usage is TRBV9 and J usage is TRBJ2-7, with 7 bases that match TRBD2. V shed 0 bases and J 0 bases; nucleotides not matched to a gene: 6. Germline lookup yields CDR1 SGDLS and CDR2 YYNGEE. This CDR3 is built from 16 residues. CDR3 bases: TGTGCCAGCAGCGTAGGGGAGGGGAGTTTCTCCTACGAGCAGTACTTC. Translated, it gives CASSVGEGSFSYEQYF.

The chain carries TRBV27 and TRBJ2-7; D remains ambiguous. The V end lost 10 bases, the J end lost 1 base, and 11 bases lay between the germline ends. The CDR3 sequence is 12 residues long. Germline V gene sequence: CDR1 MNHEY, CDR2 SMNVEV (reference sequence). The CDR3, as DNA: TGTGCCACCTCGGGTGGATCCTACGAGCAGTACTTC. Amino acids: CATSGGSYEQYF.

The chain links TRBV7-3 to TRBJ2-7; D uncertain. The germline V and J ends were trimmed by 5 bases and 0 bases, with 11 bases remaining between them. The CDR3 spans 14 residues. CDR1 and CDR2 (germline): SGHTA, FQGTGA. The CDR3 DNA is TGTGCCAGCAGCCCAGGTCCCTCCTCCTACGAGCAGTACTTC. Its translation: CASSPGPSSYEQYF.

In DNA, the CDR3 is TGTGCCAGCAGCTCGTCGACAGGGCCCGGAGCCGAGCAGTACTTC. Translated: CASSSSTGPGAEQYF. The chain employs TRBV11-3 and TRBJ2-7, with 7 bases fitting TRBD1. Germline V gene data show CDR1 as SGHNT and CDR2 as YENEEA. This CDR3 region has 15 residues. V lost 4 bases to trimming and J lost 6 bases; unmatched junction nucleotides: 12.

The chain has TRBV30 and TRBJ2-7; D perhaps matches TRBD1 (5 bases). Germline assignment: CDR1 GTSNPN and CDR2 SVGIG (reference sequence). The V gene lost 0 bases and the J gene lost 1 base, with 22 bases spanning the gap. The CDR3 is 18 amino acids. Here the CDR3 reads CAWSVPSFSRTPSYEQYF. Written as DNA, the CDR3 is TGTGCCTGGAGTGTACCATCATTTTCCAGGACACCTTCCTACGAGCAGTACTTC.

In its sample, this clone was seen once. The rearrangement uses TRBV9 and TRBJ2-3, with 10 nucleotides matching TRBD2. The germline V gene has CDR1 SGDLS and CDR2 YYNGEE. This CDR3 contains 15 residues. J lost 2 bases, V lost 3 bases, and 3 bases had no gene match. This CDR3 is CASSDSGGNTDTQYF. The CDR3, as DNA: TGTGCCAGCAGCGATAGCGGGGGGAACACAGATACGCAGTATTTT.

The CDR3 region has the DNA TGTGCCAGTTCGACTAGCGGGGTCTCCTACGAGCAGTACTTC. Encoded protein: CASSTSGVSYEQYF. J is TRBJ2-7 and V is TRBV19, with TRBD2 matching over 11 bases. The J segment lost 0 bases and the V segment lost 8 bases, leaving 3 bases of the junction unmatched. The CDR3 contains 14 residues. CDR1 LNHDA and CDR2 SQIVND come from the germline V gene (reference sequence). The full variable domain, completed using reference TRBV19 and TRBJ2-7, is DGGITQSPKYLFRKEGQNVTLSCEQNLNHDAMYWYRQDPGQGLRLIYYSQIVNDFQKGDIAEGYSVSREKKESFPLTVTSAQKNPTAFYLCASSTSGVSYEQYFGPGTRLTVT.

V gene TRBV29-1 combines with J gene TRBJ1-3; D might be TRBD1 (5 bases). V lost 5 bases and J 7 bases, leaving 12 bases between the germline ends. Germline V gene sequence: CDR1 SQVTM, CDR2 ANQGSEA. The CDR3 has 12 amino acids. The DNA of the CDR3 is TGCAGCGTTTGGACGGGGGGTAACACCATATATTTT. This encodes CSVWTGGNTIYF.

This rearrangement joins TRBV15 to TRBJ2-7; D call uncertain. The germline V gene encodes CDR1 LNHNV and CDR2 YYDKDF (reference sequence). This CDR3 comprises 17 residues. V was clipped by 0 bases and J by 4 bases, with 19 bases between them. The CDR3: CATSRDTAVGDGYEQYF. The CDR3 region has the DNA TGTGCCACCAGCAGAGATACGGCGGTAGGTGACGGATACGAGCAGTACTTC. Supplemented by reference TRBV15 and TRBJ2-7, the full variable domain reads DAMVIQNPRYQVTQFGKPVTLSCSQTLNHNVMYWYQQKSSQAPKLLFHYYDKDFNNEADTPDNFQSRRPNTSFCFLDIRSPGLGDTAMYLCATSRDTAVGDGYEQYFGPGTRLTVT.

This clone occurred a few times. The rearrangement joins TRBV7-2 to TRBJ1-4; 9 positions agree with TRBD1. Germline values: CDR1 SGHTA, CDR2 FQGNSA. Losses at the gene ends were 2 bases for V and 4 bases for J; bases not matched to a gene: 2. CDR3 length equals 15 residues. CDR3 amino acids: CASSLRQGGNEKLFF. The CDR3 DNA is TGTGCCAGCAGCTTAAGACAGGGGGGTAATGAAAAACTGTTTTTT.

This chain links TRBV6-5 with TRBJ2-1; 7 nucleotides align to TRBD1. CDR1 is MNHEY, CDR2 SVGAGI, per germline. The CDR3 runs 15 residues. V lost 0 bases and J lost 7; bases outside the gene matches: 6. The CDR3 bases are TGTGCCAGCAGTTACTCCTGGGACAGAGGGAATGAGCAGTTCTTC. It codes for CASSYSWDRGNEQFF.

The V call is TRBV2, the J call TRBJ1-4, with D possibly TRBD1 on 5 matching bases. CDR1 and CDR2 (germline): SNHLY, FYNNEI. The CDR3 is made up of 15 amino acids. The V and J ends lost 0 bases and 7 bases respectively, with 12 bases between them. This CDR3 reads CASSEAGRAPEKLFF. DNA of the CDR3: TGTGCCAGCAGTGAAGCCGGCAGGGCACCTGAAAAACTGTTTTTT.